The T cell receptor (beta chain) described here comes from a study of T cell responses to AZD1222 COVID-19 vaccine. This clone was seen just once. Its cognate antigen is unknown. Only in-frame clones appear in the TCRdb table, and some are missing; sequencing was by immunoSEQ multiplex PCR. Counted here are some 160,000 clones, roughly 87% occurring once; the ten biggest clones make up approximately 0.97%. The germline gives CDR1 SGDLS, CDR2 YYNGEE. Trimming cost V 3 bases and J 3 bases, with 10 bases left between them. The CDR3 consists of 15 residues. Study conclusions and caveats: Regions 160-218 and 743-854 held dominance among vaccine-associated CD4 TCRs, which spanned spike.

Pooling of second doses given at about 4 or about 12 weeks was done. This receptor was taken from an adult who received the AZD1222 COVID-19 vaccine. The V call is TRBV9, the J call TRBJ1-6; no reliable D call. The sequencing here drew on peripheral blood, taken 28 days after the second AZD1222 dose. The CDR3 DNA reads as TGTGCCAGCAGCGCCGGCTGGGACTATAATTCACCCCTCCACTTT. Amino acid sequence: CASSAGWDYNSPLHF.